This T cell receptor beta chain was recorded in a study of cytotoxic CD8 clonotypes in ibrutinib-treated CLL. V was cut by 3 bases and J by 1 base, with 12 bases left in between. Germline lookup yields CDR1 MGHDK and CDR2 SYGVNS. This CDR3 is 16 amino acids long. Study-level points and caveats: At baseline, clonality was higher than in age-matched healthy donors and correlated with CD8+ counts. An increase in clonality occurred at ibrutinib response, followed by a return toward baseline at progression. Sampling time points were not equivalent between sustained-remission and progressing patients.

At least ten counts were recorded for this clone. The antigen is unknown. PBMCs that had been cryopreserved were the source of roughly 2.2 micrograms of genomic DNA for TCR beta libraries. Some clones are missing from TCRdb's copy, which holds only in-frame ones; the method was immunoSEQ multiplex PCR. The sample contains about 200,000 clones, more than 75% of which appear only once. The chain recombines TRBV25-1 with TRBJ2-2; D may be TRBD1 (5 bases). Source: PBMCs, taken after 12 months of ibrutinib treatment. The TCR sequence derives from a human donor with chronic lymphocytic leukemia. CDR3 in amino acids: CASSEPGQMNTGELFF. The CDR3 nucleotides are TGTGCCAGCAGTGAGCCAGGGCAGATGAACACCGGGGAGCTGTTTTTT.